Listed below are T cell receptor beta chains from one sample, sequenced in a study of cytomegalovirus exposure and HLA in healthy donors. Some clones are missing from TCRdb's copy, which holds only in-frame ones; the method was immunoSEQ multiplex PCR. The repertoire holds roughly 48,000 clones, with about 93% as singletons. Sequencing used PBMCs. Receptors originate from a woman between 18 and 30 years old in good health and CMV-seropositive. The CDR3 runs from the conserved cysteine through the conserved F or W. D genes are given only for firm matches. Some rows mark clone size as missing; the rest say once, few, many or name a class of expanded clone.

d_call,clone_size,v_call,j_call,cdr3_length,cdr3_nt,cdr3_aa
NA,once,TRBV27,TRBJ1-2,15,TGTGCCAGCAGTCGGGGGTTGGTCGGGGAAGAGGGCTACACCTTC,CASSRGLVGEEGYTF
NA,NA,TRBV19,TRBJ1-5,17,TGTGCCAGTAGTATGGCTCTGGGGGGGAGCAGCAATCAGCCCCAGCATTTT,CASSMALGGSSNQPQHF
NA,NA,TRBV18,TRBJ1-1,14,TGTGCCAGCTCACCGGGGGGGGTGAACACTGAAGCTTTCTTT,CASSPGGVNTEAFF
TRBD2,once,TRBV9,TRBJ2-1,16,TGTGCCAGCAGCGTAGGGTCGGCGGGAGACGTGAATGAGCAGTTCTTC,CASSVGSAGDVNEQFF
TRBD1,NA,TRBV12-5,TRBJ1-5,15,TGTGCTAGTGGTCTCCGGGACAGAGCGAATCAGCCCCAGCATTTT,CASGLRDRANQPQHF
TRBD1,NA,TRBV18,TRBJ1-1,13,TGTGCCAGCGATACAGGGGAAAACACTGAAGCTTTCTTT,CASDTGENTEAFF
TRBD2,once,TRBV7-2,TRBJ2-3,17,TGTGCCAGCAGCGGGAGGAGCGGGAGGGGACGGGCAGATACGCAGTATTTT,CASSGRSGRGRADTQYF
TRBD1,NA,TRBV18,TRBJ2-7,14,TGTGCCAGCTCACCGGGGACAGGGATCTACGAGCAGTACTTC,CASSPGTGIYEQYF
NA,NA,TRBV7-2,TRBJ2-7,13,TGTGCCAGCAGTTTAGCTGGTAGCTACGAGCAGTACTTC,CASSLAGSYEQYF
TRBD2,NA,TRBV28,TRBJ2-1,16,TGTGCCAGCAGTTTACCGGGAGGGCCCAGGTCCAATGAGCAGTTCTTC,CASSLPGGPRSNEQFF
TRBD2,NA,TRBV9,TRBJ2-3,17,TGTGCCAGCAGCGTAGATCAAGCGGGGACTAGCACAGATACGCAGTATTTT,CASSVDQAGTSTDTQYF
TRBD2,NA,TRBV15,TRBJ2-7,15,TGTGCCACCAGCAGAGAACGCGGGGGGACCTACGAGCAGTACTTC,CATSRERGGTYEQYF
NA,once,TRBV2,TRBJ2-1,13,TGTGCCAGCAGTGAACTTCCGCGTAATGAGCAGTTCTTC,CASSELPRNEQFF
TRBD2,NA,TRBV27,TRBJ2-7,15,TGTGCCAGCAGTAGAGAGGGACTAGCGGGAGGCGAGCAGTACTTC,CASSREGLAGGEQYF
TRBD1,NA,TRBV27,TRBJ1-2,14,TGTGCCAGCAGTTTAGTGGGACAGGACTATGGCTACACCTTC,CASSLVGQDYGYTF
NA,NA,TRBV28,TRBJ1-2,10,TGTGCCAGCAGTCGAGATGGCTACACCTTC,CASSRDGYTF
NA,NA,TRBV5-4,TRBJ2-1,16,TGTGCCAGCAGCTTAGGCTCCAGGGACTCCTACAATGAGCAGTTCTTC,CASSLGSRDSYNEQFF
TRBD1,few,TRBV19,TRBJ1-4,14,TGTGCCACGACCGAGGGGGCTAGTGGTGAAAAACTGTTTTTT,CATTEGASGEKLFF
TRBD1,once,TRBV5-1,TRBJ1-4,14,TGCGCCAGCAGGTTCGGACAGGGATATGAAAAACTGTTTTTT,CASRFGQGYEKLFF
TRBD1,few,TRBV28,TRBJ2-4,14,TGTGCCAGCTCCCCCTCCGGACAGGCCCGCATTCAGTACTTC,CASSPSGQARIQYF
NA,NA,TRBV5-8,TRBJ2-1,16,TGTGCCAGCAGCCTGCCTGGCGGGGCCAACTACAATGAGCAGTTCTTC,CASSLPGGANYNEQFF
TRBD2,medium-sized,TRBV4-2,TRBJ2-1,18,TGTGCCAGCAGCCAAGCCACTTTAGCGGGAGGGCCAGGCAATGAGCAGTTCTTC,CASSQATLAGGPGNEQFF
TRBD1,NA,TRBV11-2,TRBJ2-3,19,TGTGCCAGCAGCGGGCCCGGGACAGGGGGCTATTCTAGCACAGATACGCAGTATTTT,CASSGPGTGGYSSTDTQYF
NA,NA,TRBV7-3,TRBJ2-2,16,TGTGCCAGCAGCTTTGGTCAGGGGGGCGACACCGGGGAGCTGTTTTTT,CASSFGQGGDTGELFF
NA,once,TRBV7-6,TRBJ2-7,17,TGTGCCAGCAGCTTAGCGTCGGGAACCACGGATGCCTACGAGCAGTACTTC,CASSLASGTTDAYEQYF
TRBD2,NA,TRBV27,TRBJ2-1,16,TGTGCCAGCACCCTGTTGGGGACGGGAGGGCTCGATGAGCAGTTCTTC,CASTLLGTGGLDEQFF
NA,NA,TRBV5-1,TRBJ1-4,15,TGCGCCAGCAGCCCGACGCAGGGGAGGGGTGAAAAACTGTTTTTT,CASSPTQGRGEKLFF
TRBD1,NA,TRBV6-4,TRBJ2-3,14,TGTGCCAGCAGTGATCAGGGGGCAGCAGATACGCAGTATTTT,CASSDQGAADTQYF
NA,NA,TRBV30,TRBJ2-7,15,TGTGCCTGGAGGGGCGGGACCGCCACGATCTACGAGCAGTACTTC,CAWRGGTATIYEQYF
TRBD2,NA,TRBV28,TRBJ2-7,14,TGTGCCAGCCGGGCGGGGGTAAGCTCCTACGAGCAGTACTTC,CASRAGVSSYEQYF